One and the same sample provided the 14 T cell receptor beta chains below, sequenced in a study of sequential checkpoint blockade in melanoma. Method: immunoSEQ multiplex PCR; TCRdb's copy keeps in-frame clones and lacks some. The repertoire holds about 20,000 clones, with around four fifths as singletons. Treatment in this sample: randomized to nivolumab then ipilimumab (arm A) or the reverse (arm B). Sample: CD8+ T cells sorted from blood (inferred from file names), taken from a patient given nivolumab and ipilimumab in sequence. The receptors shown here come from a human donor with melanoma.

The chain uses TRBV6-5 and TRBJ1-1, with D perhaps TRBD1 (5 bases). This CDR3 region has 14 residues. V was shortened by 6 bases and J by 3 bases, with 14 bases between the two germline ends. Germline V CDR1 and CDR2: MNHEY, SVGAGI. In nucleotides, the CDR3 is TGTGCCAGCAGCCCCGGGAGGGGATACACTGAAGCTTTCTTT. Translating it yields CASSPGRGYTEAFF.

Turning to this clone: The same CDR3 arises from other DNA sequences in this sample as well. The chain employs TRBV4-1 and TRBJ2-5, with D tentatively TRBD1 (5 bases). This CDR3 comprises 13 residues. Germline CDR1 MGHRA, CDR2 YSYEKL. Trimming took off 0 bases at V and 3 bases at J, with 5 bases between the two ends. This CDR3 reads CASSQDREETQYF. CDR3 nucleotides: TGCGCCAGCAGCCAAGACAGGGAAGAGACCCAGTACTTC.

This CDR3 is CASSETETGVKETQYF. CDR3 coding DNA: TGTGCCAGCAGCGAAACTGAAACAGGGGTAAAAGAGACCCAGTACTTC. The chain couples TRBV13 to TRBJ2-5, with 7 bases fitting TRBD1. The CDR3 is 16 residues long. Germline assignment: CDR1 PRHDT and CDR2 FYEKMQ (reference sequence). V was pared by 5 bases and J by 3 bases, with 12 bases of the junction left unmatched. The complete variable domain, with remaining parts taken from reference TRBV13 and TRBJ2-5, reads AAGVIQSPRHLIKEKRETATLKCYPIPRHDTVYWYQQGPGQDPQFLISFYEKMQSDKGSIPDRFSAQQFSDYHSELNMSSLELGDSALYFCASSETETGVKETQYFGPGTRLLVL.

The CDR3 nucleotides read TGTGCCGGGGCCGTCTTCAGGGGTTACGAGCAGTACTTC. It yields the protein CAGAVFRGYEQYF. The genes are TRBV6-1 and TRBJ2-7, with D tentatively TRBD1 (6 bases). Germline lookup yields CDR1 MNHNS and CDR2 SASEGT. The CDR3 sequence is 13 residues long. V was pared by 11 bases and J by 4 bases, with 18 bases between.

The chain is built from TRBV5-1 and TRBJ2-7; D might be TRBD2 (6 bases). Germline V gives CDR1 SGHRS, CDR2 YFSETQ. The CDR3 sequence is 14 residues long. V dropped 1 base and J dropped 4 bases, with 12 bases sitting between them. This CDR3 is CASSLLGTDYEQYF. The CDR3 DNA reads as TGCGCCAGCAGCTTGTTGGGGACTGATTACGAGCAGTACTTC.

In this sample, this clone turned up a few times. The CDR3 nucleotides are TGTGCCAGCAGCAGTGGGACTTACGAGCAGTACTTC. Translation gives CASSSGTYEQYF. V gene TRBV14 combines with J gene TRBJ2-7, with TRBD2 as a possible D gene (6 bases). The CDR3 is 12 amino acids. Germline CDR1 reads SGHDN; CDR2 reads FVKESK. V was trimmed by 5 bases and J by 4 bases, leaving 9 bases between them.

The DNA of the CDR3 is TGTGCCAGCACCTCCGGGACAGCGAGGGGCTACACCTTC. This gives the protein CASTSGTARGYTF. The chain combines TRBV6-4 with TRBJ1-2; 7 bases match TRBD1. Germline V gene lookup returns CDR1 MRHNA and CDR2 SNTAGT. Trimming cost V 7 bases and J 8 bases; bases outside gene matches: 10. The CDR3 consists of 13 residues.

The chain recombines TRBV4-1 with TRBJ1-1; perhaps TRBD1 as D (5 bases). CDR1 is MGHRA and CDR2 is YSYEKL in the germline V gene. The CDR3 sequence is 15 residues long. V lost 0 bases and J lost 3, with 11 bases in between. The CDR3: CASSQEMTVYTEAFF. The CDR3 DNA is TGCGCCAGCAGCCAAGAGATGACAGTTTACACTGAAGCTTTCTTT.

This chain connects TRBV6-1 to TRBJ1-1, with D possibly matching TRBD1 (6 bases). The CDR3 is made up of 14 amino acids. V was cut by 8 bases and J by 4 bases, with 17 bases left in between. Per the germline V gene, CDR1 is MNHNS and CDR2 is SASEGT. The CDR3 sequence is CASSRRGMVTEAFF. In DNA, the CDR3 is TGTGCCAGCTCCCGAAGGGGGATGGTCACTGAAGCTTTCTTT.

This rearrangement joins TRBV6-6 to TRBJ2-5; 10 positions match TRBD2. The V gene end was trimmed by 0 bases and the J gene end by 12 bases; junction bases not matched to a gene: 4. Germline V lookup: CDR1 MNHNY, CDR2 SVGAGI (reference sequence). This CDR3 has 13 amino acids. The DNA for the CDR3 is TGTGCCAGCAGTTACTCGGGGCTAGCGGGGGAGTACTTC. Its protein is CASSYSGLAGEYF.

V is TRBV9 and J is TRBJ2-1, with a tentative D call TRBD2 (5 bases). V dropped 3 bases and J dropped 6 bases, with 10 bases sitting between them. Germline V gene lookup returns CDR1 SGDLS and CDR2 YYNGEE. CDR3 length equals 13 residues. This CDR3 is CASSGLPGNEQFF. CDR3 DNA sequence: TGTGCCAGCAGCGGACTACCCGGCAATGAGCAGTTCTTC.

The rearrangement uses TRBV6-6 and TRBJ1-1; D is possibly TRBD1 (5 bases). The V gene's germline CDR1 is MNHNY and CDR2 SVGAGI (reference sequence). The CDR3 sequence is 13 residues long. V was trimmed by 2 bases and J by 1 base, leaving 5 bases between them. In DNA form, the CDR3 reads TGTGCCAGCAGTTACAGGGGGAACACTGAAGCTTTCTTT. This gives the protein CASSYRGNTEAFF.

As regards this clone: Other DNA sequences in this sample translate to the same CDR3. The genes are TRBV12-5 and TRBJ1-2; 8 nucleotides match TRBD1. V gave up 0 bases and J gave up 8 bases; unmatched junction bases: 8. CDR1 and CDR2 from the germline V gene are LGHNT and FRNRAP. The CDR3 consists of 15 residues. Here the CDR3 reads CASGLVLNGQGGYTF. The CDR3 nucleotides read TGTGCTAGTGGTTTGGTACTTAACGGACAGGGAGGCTACACCTTC.

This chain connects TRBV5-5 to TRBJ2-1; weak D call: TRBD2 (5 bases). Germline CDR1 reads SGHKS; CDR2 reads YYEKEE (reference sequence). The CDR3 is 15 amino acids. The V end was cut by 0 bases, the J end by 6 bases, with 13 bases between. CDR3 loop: CASSLGRGEVNEQFF. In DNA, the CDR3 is TGTGCCAGCAGCTTGGGACGGGGTGAGGTCAATGAGCAGTTCTTC. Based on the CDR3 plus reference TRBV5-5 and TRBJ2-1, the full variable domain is DAGVTQSPTHLIKTRGQQVTLRCSPISGHKSVSWYQQVLGQGPQFIFQYYEKEERGRGNFPDRFSARQFPNYSSELNVNALLLGDSALYLCASSLGRGEVNEQFFGPGTRLTVL.